This TCR beta chain was retrieved from a study of blood T cell repertoires in COVID-19. Clones were sequenced by immunoSEQ multiplex PCR, and TCRdb holds only the in-frame ones, with some missing. In the table there are around 200,000 clones, almost 90% of which are singletons. This CDR3 contains 16 residues. V shed 5 bases and J 7 bases; nucleotides not matched to a gene: 6. From germline, CDR1 is SNHLY and CDR2 FYNNEI. The clonotype comes from a man younger than 35 with active or convalescent COVID-19. This sequence joins TRBV2 and TRBJ1-6; 12 bases fit TRBD1. Sequencing was carried out using peripheral blood. The CDR3 DNA reads TGTGCCAGCAGTAGGGACAGGGGGCAGAGGAATTCACCCCTCCACTTT. Translation gives CASSRDRGQRNSPLHF.